This passage covers 22 T cell receptor beta chains from one sample sequenced in a study of shared clonotypes between healthy human individuals. Measured with immunoSEQ multiplex PCR; TCRdb has only the in-frame clones, and not every one. The table lists some 2,100,000 clones, about 92% of them singletons. The naive CD8 population came from CD45RO-negative cells selected for CCR7, without terminally differentiated effector memory CD45RA+ cells. The sample comprised naive CD8+ T cells from PBMCs. These TCRs come from a man aged 18 to 30 in good health. Some clones in this sample may be carry-over from other donors' samples.

The chain recombines TRBV5-1 with TRBJ2-1; 10 bases align to TRBD2. Germline V gives CDR1 SGHRS, CDR2 YFSETQ. The CDR3 has 17 residues. With 5 bases clipped from V and 1 base from J, the junction kept 9 bases outside the gene matches. The CDR3: CASRLQAGGVSYNEQFF. The CDR3 DNA reads TGCGCCAGCAGATTACAAGCGGGAGGGGTATCCTACAATGAGCAGTTCTTC. Variable domain in full (rest from reference TRBV5-1 and TRBJ2-1): KAGVTQTPRYLIKTRGQQVTLSCSPISGHRSVSWYQQTPGQGLQFLFEYFSETQRNKGNFPGRFSGRQFSNSRSEMNVSTLELGDSALYLCASRLQAGGVSYNEQFFGPGTRLTVL.

The chain has TRBV2 and TRBJ2-5; 11 bases align to TRBD2. Germline V gene sequence: CDR1 SNHLY, CDR2 FYNNEI. Germline trimming cut 6 bases from V and 1 base from J; bases unmatched to any gene: 4. CDR3 size: 15 residues. The DNA for the CDR3 is TGTGCCAGCAGAGGACTAGCGGGCATCCAAGAGACCCAGTACTTC. Protein: CASRGLAGIQETQYF.

The rearrangement links TRBV18 to TRBJ1-2, with 8 nucleotides matching TRBD1. CDR1 KGHSH and CDR2 LQKENI come from the germline V gene. V was clipped by 2 bases and J by 6 bases; unmatched bases: 14. This CDR3 is 17 amino acids long. The CDR3 sequence: CASSPGGLGTGTNGYTF. CDR3 DNA: TGTGCCAGCTCACCAGGAGGGCTGGGGACAGGAACGAATGGCTACACCTTC.

The J gene is TRBJ1-1, the V gene TRBV4-3; D may be TRBD1 (5 bases). This CDR3 region has 18 residues. The germline CDR1 and CDR2 sequences are LGHNA and YSLEER. V lost 0 bases to trimming and J lost 2 bases, with 19 bases between them. As DNA, the CDR3 is TGCGCCAGCAGCCAAGATCGGGCAGGGCTCTTGGGTAACACTGAAGCTTTCTTT. Amino acid sequence: CASSQDRAGLLGNTEAFF.

This clone has a handful of counts. The V and J genes are TRBV2 and TRBJ1-5, with 7 bases aligning to TRBD1. Germline V gives CDR1 SNHLY, CDR2 FYNNEI. The CDR3 consists of 13 residues. J lost 5 bases, V lost 6 bases, and 4 bases had no gene match. The CDR3 is CASSGTEDQPQHF. For the CDR3, the DNA is TGTGCCAGCAGCGGGACAGAGGATCAGCCCCAGCATTTT.

The chain couples TRBV30 to TRBJ1-1; D is unclear. V lost 0 bases, J lost 1 base, and 9 bases lay in between. Per germline, CDR1 GTSNPN and CDR2 SVGIG (reference sequence). The CDR3 has 14 amino acids. Here the CDR3 DNA reads TGTGCCTGGAGTGTACCTCCCTCGAACACTGAAGCTTTCTTT. Residues: CAWSVPPSNTEAFF.

This clone was detected once. The chain recombines TRBV2 with TRBJ2-2; 8 bases fit TRBD2. CDR1 SNHLY and CDR2 FYNNEI come from the germline V gene. This CDR3 contains 16 residues. Germline trimming cut 8 bases from V and 1 base from J; bases unmatched to any gene: 9. This CDR3 reads CASEGSSGENTGELFF. The CDR3, as DNA: TGTGCCAGCGAAGGGAGTAGCGGGGAGAACACCGGGGAGCTGTTTTTT.

V gene TRBV4-1 combines with J gene TRBJ1-2; possible D gene TRBD1, 5 bases. The CDR3 sequence is 14 residues long. Deletions cut 1 base from V and 5 bases from J, with 11 bases between. The germline CDR1 and CDR2 sequences are MGHRA and YSYEKL. The CDR3 protein is CASSQGRGEYGYTF. The DNA of the CDR3 is TGCGCCAGCAGCCAAGGAAGGGGAGAGTATGGCTACACCTTC.

The chain uses TRBV10-1 and TRBJ2-1; no firm D call. The CDR3 runs 15 residues. In germline, CDR1 is WNHNN, CDR2 SYGVQD (reference sequence). V lost 4 bases, J lost 0 bases, and 10 bases lay in between. CDR3 DNA: TGCGCCAGCAGTGTTGGAACAAGCTCCTACAATGAGCAGTTCTTC. Its translation: CASSVGTSSYNEQFF.

A single count supports this clone. The V and J genes are TRBV28 and TRBJ2-7; D could derive from TRBD1 or TRBD2 (5 bases each). The CDR3 spans 13 residues. V was cut by 3 bases and J by 3 bases, with 9 bases left in between. Per germline, CDR1 MDHEN and CDR2 SYDVKM. DNA for the CDR3: TGTGCCAGCAGTTTTAATGGGGGCTACGAGCAGTACTTC. This codes for CASSFNGGYEQYF.

The rearrangement links TRBV7-7 to TRBJ1-2; weak D call: TRBD1 (5 bases). V lost 1 base and J lost 3, with 21 bases in between. The CDR3 is made up of 18 amino acids. Germline lookup yields CDR1 SSHAT and CDR2 FNYEAQ (reference sequence). CDR3 sequence: CASSLEVGMGQRDYGYTF. The CDR3 DNA reads TGTGCCAGCAGCTTAGAGGTCGGGATGGGGCAAAGAGACTATGGCTACACCTTC. The full variable domain, with the rest looked up from reference TRBV7-7 and TRBJ1-2, is GAGVSQSPRYKVTKRGQDVTLRCDPISSHATLYWYQQALGQGPEFLTYFNYEAQPDKSGLPSDRFSAERPEGSISTLTIQRTEQRDSAMYRCASSLEVGMGQRDYGYTFGSGTRLTVV.

This clone came up a few times. This rearrangement joins TRBV19 to TRBJ1-1; a weak D match, TRBD1 (5 bases). The CDR3 is made up of 12 amino acids. CDR1 and CDR2 (germline): LNHDA, SQIVND (reference sequence). The CDR3 nucleotides read TGTGCTACGGGGACGGGGAACACTGAAGCTTTCTTT. Amino acids: CATGTGNTEAFF.

V and J are TRBV7-8 and TRBJ2-1, with TRBD2 identical over 11 bases. V was clipped by 3 bases and J by 4 bases; unmatched bases: 8. The CDR3 has 17 residues. CDR1 is SGHVS, CDR2 FQNEAQ, per germline. Here the CDR3 DNA reads TGTGCCAGCAGCTTGGGCACCGGGACTAGCGGATACAATGAGCAGTTCTTC. Protein product: CASSLGTGTSGYNEQFF. The variable domain in full, with the rest retrieved from reference TRBV7-8 and TRBJ2-1, is GAGVSQSPRYKVAKRGQDVALRCDPISGHVSLFWYQQALGQGPEFLTYFQNEAQLDKSGLPSDRFFAERPEGSVSTLKIQRTQQEDSAVYLCASSLGTGTSGYNEQFFGPGTRLTVL.

This clone has just a few counts. The CDR3 region is CASSLVLSIEAFF. CDR3 in DNA: TGTGCCAGCAGCTTAGTCCTCTCGATTGAAGCTTTCTTT. The chain recombines TRBV7-9 with TRBJ1-1, with unresolved D. Germline V gene sequence: CDR1 SEHNR, CDR2 FQNEAQ (reference sequence). Deletions cut 1 base from V and 7 bases from J, with 10 bases between. This CDR3 has 13 residues. The full variable domain, in which reference TRBV7-9 and TRBJ1-1 provide the parts outside the CDR3, is DTGVSQNPRHKITKRGQNVTFRCDPISEHNRLYWYRQTLGQGPEFLTYFQNEAQLEKSRLLSDRFSAERPKGSFSTLEIQRTEQGDSAMYLCASSLVLSIEAFFGQGTRLTVV.

This chain joins TRBV30 and TRBJ1-3; no definite D call. With 4 bases removed from V and 2 bases from J, the gap between germline ends came to 9 bases. Germline lookup yields CDR1 GTSNPN and CDR2 SVGIG (reference sequence). The CDR3 extends over 13 amino acids. The CDR3 DNA sequence: TGTGCCTGGAAATGGTCCGCTGGAAACACCATATATTTT. Translating it yields CAWKWSAGNTIYF.

This chain connects TRBV27 to TRBJ2-7; 8 bases line up with TRBD1. The CDR3 runs 15 residues. Per germline, CDR1 MNHEY and CDR2 SMNVEV (reference sequence). V lost 8 bases and J lost 0; bases outside the gene matches: 9. CDR3 sequence (DNA): TGTGCCAGCGAAGGACAGGGCGGATCCTCCTACGAGCAGTACTTC. Protein sequence: CASEGQGGSSYEQYF.

The V gene is TRBV6-6, the J gene TRBJ2-7, with 9 bases aligning to TRBD1. The V and J ends lost 4 bases and 5 bases, in that order; junction bases with no gene match: 9. The CDR3 consists of 15 residues. Per the germline V gene, CDR1 is MNHNY and CDR2 is SVGAGI (reference sequence). The CDR3 region has the DNA TGTGCCAGCAGTTCCTTACAGGGGGCGCGAAACGAGCAGTACTTC. The encoded protein is CASSSLQGARNEQYF.

The chain employs TRBV4-1 and TRBJ2-1; the match to TRBD2 covers 10 bases. Looked up from germline, CDR1 is MGHRA and CDR2 is YSYEKL. The V and J ends lost 6 bases and 0 bases, in that order; junction bases with no gene match: 5. This CDR3 spans 16 amino acids. This CDR3 reads CASSRTSGLSYNEQFF. The CDR3 DNA reads TGCGCCAGCAGTCGGACTAGCGGCCTCTCCTACAATGAGCAGTTCTTC.

This chain connects TRBV28 to TRBJ2-7; tentatively, D is TRBD1 or TRBD2 (5 bases each). The CDR3 runs 16 residues. V lost 7 bases, J lost 1 base, and 20 bases lay in between. The germline V gene has CDR1 MDHEN and CDR2 SYDVKM. The CDR3 DNA follows: TGTGCCAGCACCCCCCCGGGGACCCGAGGGTCCTACGAGCAGTACTTC. Translating it yields CASTPPGTRGSYEQYF.

The chain employs TRBV6-4 and TRBJ1-2, with D tentatively TRBD1 (6 bases). Germline assignment: CDR1 MRHNA and CDR2 SNTAGT. Trimming removed 4 bases at V and 4 bases at J, with 7 bases between. The CDR3 is 12 amino acids. CDR3 amino acids: CASSGGAYGYTF. The DNA for the CDR3 is TGTGCCAGCAGTGGGGGGGCCTATGGCTACACCTTC.

CDR3 amino acids: CASSQLGGGRLNTEAFF. The CDR3 DNA is TGCGCCAGCAGTCAATTGGGGGGGGGACGCCTGAACACTGAAGCTTTCTTT. This chain uses TRBV23-1 with TRBJ1-1; D is possibly TRBD1 (5 bases). TRBV23-1 is marked as an open reading frame, function uncertain. The CDR3 runs 17 residues. Trimming pared 1 base from V and 0 bases from J, leaving 15 bases between.

The chain uses TRBV4-1 and TRBJ2-2; TRBD2 is a possible D gene (5 bases). The CDR3 spans 15 residues. Trimming shortened V by 1 base and J by 7 bases, and 13 bases separated the two germline ends. Per germline, CDR1 MGHRA and CDR2 YSYEKL. The CDR3 spells CASSQVELVIGELFF. For the CDR3, the DNA is TGCGCCAGCAGCCAAGTCGAACTAGTGATCGGGGAGCTGTTTTTT.